This T cell receptor beta chain was observed in a study of Ad26.COV2.S vaccination and SARS-CoV-2 variants. Study-wide results and caveats: Analyses of TCR breadth and depth may have underestimated total T cell responses.

Concerning this clone: Its antigen is unidentified.

V dropped 0 bases and J dropped 4 bases, with 6 bases sitting between them. The CDR3 length is 13 residues. Germline V gene data show CDR1 as MNHEY and CDR2 as SVGEGT. Treatment defined: about 20 received Ad26.COV2.S at low or high dose, single or two shots; several received placebo; per-sample allocation not given. The samples were gathered on day 63 after the first injection of vaccine or placebo. Profiling relied on immunoSEQ multiplex PCR, and the TCRdb table lists in-frame clones only, not all of them. Of about 320,000 clones in the sample, 85% to 90% were seen once. Specimen: peripheral blood, collected in a trial of Ad26.COV2.S vaccine versus placebo. The sequence derives from a person between 18 and 65 years old who received the Ad26.COV2.S COVID-19 vaccine or a placebo. The chain combines TRBV6-2 or TRBV6-3 with TRBJ1-2; D gene uncertain. The CDR3 sequence: CASSYSSSYGYTF. Here the CDR3 DNA reads TGTGCCAGCAGTTACTCTTCCAGCTATGGCTACACCTTC.